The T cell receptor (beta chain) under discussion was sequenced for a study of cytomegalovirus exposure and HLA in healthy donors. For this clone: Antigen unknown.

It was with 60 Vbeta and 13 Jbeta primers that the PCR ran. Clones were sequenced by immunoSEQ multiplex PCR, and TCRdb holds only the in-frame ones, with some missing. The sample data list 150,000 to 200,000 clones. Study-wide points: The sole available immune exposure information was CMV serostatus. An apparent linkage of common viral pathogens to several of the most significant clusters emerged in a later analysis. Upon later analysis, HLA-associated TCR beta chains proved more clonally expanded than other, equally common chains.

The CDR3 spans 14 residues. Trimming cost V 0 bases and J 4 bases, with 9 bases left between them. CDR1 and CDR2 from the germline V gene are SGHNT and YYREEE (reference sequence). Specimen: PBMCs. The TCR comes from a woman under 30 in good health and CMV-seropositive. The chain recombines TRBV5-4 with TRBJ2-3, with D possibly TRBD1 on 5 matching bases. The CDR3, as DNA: TGTGCCAGCAGCTTGGATAGGGGCGCAGATACGCAGTATTTT. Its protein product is CASSLDRGADTQYF.